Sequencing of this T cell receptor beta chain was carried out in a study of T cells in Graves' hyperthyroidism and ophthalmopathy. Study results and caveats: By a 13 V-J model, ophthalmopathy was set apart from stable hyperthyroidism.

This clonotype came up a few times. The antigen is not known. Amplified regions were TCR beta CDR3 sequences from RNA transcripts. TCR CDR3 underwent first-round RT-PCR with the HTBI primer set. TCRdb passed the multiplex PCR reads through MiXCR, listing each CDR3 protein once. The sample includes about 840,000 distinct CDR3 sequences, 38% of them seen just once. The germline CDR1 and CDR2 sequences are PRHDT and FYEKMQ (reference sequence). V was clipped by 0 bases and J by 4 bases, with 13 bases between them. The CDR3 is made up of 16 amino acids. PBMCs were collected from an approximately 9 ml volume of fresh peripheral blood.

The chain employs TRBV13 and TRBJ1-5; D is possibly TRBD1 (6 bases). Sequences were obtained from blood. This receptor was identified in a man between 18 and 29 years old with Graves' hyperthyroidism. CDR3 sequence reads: CASSLGLTGKNQPQHF. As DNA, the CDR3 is TGTGCCAGCAGCTTAGGCCTCACAGGGAAGAATCAGCCCCAGCATTTT.